What follows are 8 T cell receptor beta chains derived from one specimen sequenced in a study of response to subunit inactivated influenza vaccine. MiXCR, applied by TCRdb to the RT-PCR reads, yields one record per CDR3 protein. The sample yields a few hundred thousand distinct CDR3 sequences, 11% to 15% seen once. Source: PBMCs from blood, taken roughly 12 days after vaccination. Source of these receptors: a man aged 50 or older who received an inactivated influenza vaccine.

This clonotype was detected only a few times. V and J are TRBV20-1 and TRBJ1-4; maybe TRBD1 (5 bases). CDR1 and CDR2 from the germline V gene are DFQATT and SNEGSKA (reference sequence). There are 15 residues in the CDR3. Trimming left V 6 bases short and J 1 base short, with 15 bases between. The DNA of the CDR3 is TGCAGTGCGAGCGAGTGGGGGAGAACTAATGAAAAACTGTTTTTT. Protein product: CSASEWGRTNEKLFF.

The chain recombines TRBV6-5 with TRBJ1-3, with D possibly TRBD1 on 6 matching bases. The CDR3 length is 14 residues. Germline V gene sequence: CDR1 MNHEY, CDR2 SVGAGI. Trimming stripped 4 bases from V and 1 base from J, with 8 bases between. CDR3 sequence reads: CASSSGESGNTIYF. In nucleotides, the CDR3 is TGTGCCAGCAGTTCAGGGGAGTCTGGAAACACCATATATTTT.

V usage is TRBV5-1 and J usage is TRBJ1-4; D is unresolved. With 4 bases removed from V and 2 bases from J, the gap between germline ends came to 12 bases. Germline V CDR1 and CDR2: SGHRS, YFSETQ. This CDR3 spans 15 amino acids. CDR3 sequence (DNA): TGCGCCAGCAGCGCGGGGAGTAGGACTAATGAAAAACTGTTTTTT. Translating gives CASSAGSRTNEKLFF.

This chain's CDR3 is CASSQSPRGVGWRTGELFF. CDR3 coding DNA: TGCGCCAGCAGCCAATCGCCTCGGGGGGTGGGATGGCGAACCGGGGAGCTGTTTTTT. The chain joins TRBV4-3 to TRBJ2-2, with 7 bases aligning to TRBD2. J lost 5 bases, V lost 2 bases, and 17 bases had no gene match. The CDR3 sequence is 19 residues long. Germline values: CDR1 LGHNA, CDR2 YSLEER.

The gene calls are TRBV20-1 and TRBJ2-1, with D possibly TRBD2 on 5 matching bases. From germline, CDR1 is DFQATT and CDR2 SNEGSKA (reference sequence). Trimming cost V 8 bases and J 0 bases, with 14 bases left between them. This CDR3 has 14 amino acids. The CDR3 spells CSSNLAYSYNEQFF. The CDR3 region has the DNA TGCAGTTCAAATCTAGCCTACTCCTACAATGAGCAGTTCTTC.

The J gene is TRBJ1-4, the V gene TRBV7-9; the D is unclear. Looked up from germline, CDR1 is SEHNR and CDR2 is FQNEAQ (reference sequence). This CDR3 spans 15 amino acids. The V end was cut by 5 bases, the J end by 5 bases, with 15 bases between. CDR3 sequence (DNA): TGTGCCAGCAGCCCCCGTCCGGGAGTGAATGAAAAACTGTTTTTT. Translation gives CASSPRPGVNEKLFF.

The chain combines TRBV6-2 or TRBV6-3 with TRBJ2-7; 14 bases are a match to TRBD2. The germline CDR1 and CDR2 sequences are MNHEY and SVGEGT. CDR3 length equals 16 residues. Trimming took 5 bases from V and 2 from J; bases not matched to a gene: 5. This CDR3 is CASSRPGLAGAYEQYF. In DNA, the CDR3 is TGTGCCAGCAGTCGACCGGGACTAGCGGGAGCCTACGAGCAGTACTTC.

This clonotype was recorded a few times. The CDR3 here is CSARGPLIYNEQFF. The CDR3 DNA follows: TGCAGTGCACGGGGGCCGTTGATTTACAATGAGCAGTTCTTC. The genes are TRBV20-1 and TRBJ2-1, with D possibly being TRBD1 or TRBD2 (6 bases each). There are 14 residues in the CDR3. Trimming shortened V by 6 bases and J by 4 bases, and 16 bases separated the two germline ends. CDR1 is DFQATT and CDR2 is SNEGSKA in the germline V gene (reference sequence).